The 2 T cell receptor beta chains given below trace back to one sample, sequenced in a study of early T cells in non-severe SARS-CoV-2 infection. TCRdb independently ran MiXCR on the 5' RACE reads; one entry per CDR3 protein. The sample includes fewer than 55,000 distinct CDR3 sequences, approximately 10% of them seen just once. The sample consisted of whole blood. These receptors all stem from an adult who was a healthcare worker with PCR-confirmed SARS-CoV-2 infection or an uninfected control (not recorded which).

The chain links TRBV6-1 to TRBJ2-7; tentative D call: TRBD1 (6 bases). This CDR3 is 13 amino acids long. Germline assignment: CDR1 MNHNS and CDR2 SASEGT. The V and J ends lost 8 bases and 2 bases respectively, with 13 bases between them. DNA for the CDR3: TGTGCCAGCCAGGTCAACAGGGCCTACGAGCAGTACTTC. It encodes CASQVNRAYEQYF.

The sample holds many counts of this clonotype. J is TRBJ1-1 and V is TRBV30; 9 bases fit TRBD1. Germline CDR1 GTSNPN, CDR2 SVGIG (reference sequence). This CDR3 has 14 amino acids. Germline trimming cut 3 bases from V and 5 bases from J; bases unmatched to any gene: 7. CDR3 in DNA: TGTGCCTGGAGGGTACAGGGGGCAAAGACTGAAGCTTTCTTT. Translated: CAWRVQGAKTEAFF.